The 27 T cell receptor beta chains below were found in one sample sequenced in a study of spatial heterogeneity in lung cancer. Study-wide results and limits: One measure, the expanded intratumoral alpha and beta TCR count, tracked tumor mutation counts.

Their antigens are not known. The sample's time point: sample taken at primary tumor resection. One entry per CDR3 protein results from TCRdb running MiXCR on the 5' RACE reads. The sample shows about 5,600 distinct CDR3 sequences, roughly 8% of them seen only once. The sequencing here drew on lung tumor tissue, taken at surgery. The source of these receptors is a female donor with early-stage non-small cell lung cancer.

This clonotype is classed as medium-sized. As an off-target read in a library built for alpha chains, this beta chain has a frequency of little significance. This chain links TRBV7-9 with TRBJ1-5; D is perhaps TRBD1 (6 bases). CDR1 and CDR2 (germline): SEHNR, FQNEAQ (reference sequence). This CDR3 contains 15 residues. V lost 0 bases and J lost 7, with 13 bases in between. The CDR3 coding sequence is TGTGCCAGCAGCTTAGCCGGGGGCCCTGGGCAGCCCCAGCATTTT. Its protein product is CASSLAGGPGQPQHF.

This clonotype showed up many times. The library was built for alpha chains, so this beta chain is an off-target read and its size means little. The V gene is TRBV5-1, the J gene TRBJ2-1; 8 bases line up with TRBD2. This CDR3 has 15 amino acids. Germline CDR1 reads SGHRS; CDR2 reads YFSETQ. The junction had 8 bases not matched to a gene; V was cut back by 4 bases and J by 5 bases. CDR3 DNA: TGCGCCAGCAGCATGGAGGGACTAGGAAACAATGAGCAGTTCTTC. It is translated as CASSMEGLGNNEQFF. The full variable domain, in which reference TRBV5-1 and TRBJ2-1 provide the parts outside the CDR3, is KAGVTQTPRYLIKTRGQQVTLSCSPISGHRSVSWYQQTPGQGLQFLFEYFSETQRNKGNFPGRFSGRQFSNSRSEMNVSTLELGDSALYLCASSMEGLGNNEQFFGPGTRLTVL.

By share, this clonotype ranks as medium-sized. This beta chain is a stray read from a library made for alpha chains; its abundance is not meaningful. This rearrangement joins TRBV5-1 to TRBJ2-5; D is possibly TRBD1 or TRBD2 (6 bases each). Germline V CDR1 and CDR2: SGHRS, YFSETQ. Between the trimmed V and J ends, which lost 0 bases and 2 bases, there was a span of 8 bases. CDR3 length: 14 residues. CDR3 nucleotides: TGCGCCAGCAGCTTGGCGGGGGCTCAAGAGACCCAGTACTTC. It specifies CASSLAGAQETQYF.

At least ten counts were recorded for this clonotype. Because this beta chain is a stray read in a library intended to capture alpha chains, its abundance should not be given much weight. The chain carries TRBV6-2 or TRBV6-3 and TRBJ2-5, with unresolved D. The V gene's germline CDR1 is MNHEY and CDR2 SVGEGT. Trimming pared 4 bases from V and 1 base from J, leaving 7 bases between. CDR3 size: 13 residues. DNA for the CDR3: TGTGCCAGCAGTTCCAGGATCCAAGAGACCCAGTACTTC. This gives the protein CASSSRIQETQYF.

This clonotype counts as medium-sized. Because the library targeted alpha chains, this beta chain is an off-target read whose size means little. CDR3 protein: CASRVGTGGAQETQYF. The CDR3 DNA reads as TGTGCCAGCAGAGTCGGGACAGGGGGTGCCCAAGAGACCCAGTACTTC. The J gene is TRBJ2-5, the V gene TRBV28, with TRBD1 matching over 11 bases. The length of the CDR3 is 16 residues. V lost 6 bases to trimming and J lost 1 base; unmatched junction nucleotides: 7. CDR1 MDHEN and CDR2 SYDVKM come from the germline V gene.

This clonotype was detected many times. As an off-target read in a library built for alpha chains, this beta chain has a frequency of little significance. V and J are TRBV18 and TRBJ2-1; 10 bases are shared with TRBD2. The CDR3 runs 14 residues. The junction had 4 bases not matched to a gene; V was cut back by 5 bases and J by 6 bases. Germline CDR1 reads KGHSH; CDR2 reads LQKENI. CDR3 in amino acids: CASSALAGANEQFF. For the CDR3, the DNA is TGTGCCAGCTCAGCCCTAGCGGGAGCCAATGAGCAGTTCTTC.

This clonotype occurred many times. This beta chain came through as a stray read in a library set up for alpha chains, and its size says little. The chain couples TRBV7-6 to TRBJ2-2; 9 bases are a match to TRBD2. Germline lookup yields CDR1 SGHVS and CDR2 FNYEAQ. V was clipped by 1 base and J by 0 bases; unmatched bases: 6. The CDR3 length is 18 residues. The CDR3 protein is CASSLVLAGGTNTGELFF. The CDR3 DNA reads TGTGCCAGCAGCTTAGTGTTGGCGGGAGGGACGAACACCGGGGAGCTGTTTTTT.

This clonotype is medium-sized by share. The library was built for alpha chains, so this beta chain is an off-target read and its size means little. The chain recombines TRBV10-3 with TRBJ1-1; 11 nucleotides agree with TRBD1. CDR3 length: 15 residues. The V gene's germline CDR1 is ENHRY and CDR2 SYGVKD. The V segment lost 3 bases and the J segment 4 bases; nucleotides outside the gene matches: 4. The chain's CDR3 is CAISDWGQGGTEAFF. CDR3 nucleotide sequence: TGTGCCATCAGTGACTGGGGACAGGGGGGCACTGAAGCTTTCTTT.

This clonotype was recorded at least ten times. This beta chain is a stray read from a library made for alpha chains; its abundance is not meaningful. The chain employs TRBV6-6 and TRBJ2-3, with 7 positions matching TRBD2. From germline, CDR1 is MNHNY and CDR2 SVGAGI (reference sequence). The V segment lost 6 bases and the J segment 2 bases; nucleotides outside the gene matches: 14. The CDR3 extends over 17 amino acids. This CDR3 is CASSSGGSGPFTDTQYF. The DNA of the CDR3 is TGTGCCAGCAGCTCCGGGGGGAGCGGGCCCTTCACAGATACGCAGTATTTT.

This clonotype came up many times. As an off-target read in a library built for alpha chains, this beta chain has a frequency of little significance. The chain is built from TRBV5-1 and TRBJ2-3; TRBD2 matches at 10 bases. J lost 9 bases, V lost 5 bases, and 15 bases had no gene match. Looked up from germline, CDR1 is SGHRS and CDR2 is YFSETQ. This CDR3 contains 16 residues. The CDR3 DNA reads as TGCGCCAGCAGACCCGGGACTAGCGCGGTTCTCGCGACGCAGTATTTT. This codes for CASRPGTSAVLATQYF. Using reference TRBV5-1 and TRBJ2-3 for the parts outside the CDR3, the full variable domain is KAGVTQTPRYLIKTRGQQVTLSCSPISGHRSVSWYQQTPGQGLQFLFEYFSETQRNKGNFPGRFSGRQFSNSRSEMNVSTLELGDSALYLCASRPGTSAVLATQYFGPGTRLTVL.

This clonotype was recorded a few times. The library was prepared for alpha chains; this beta chain is a stray read, so its frequency means little. This chain joins TRBV6-5 and TRBJ2-3; 10 bases fit TRBD2. The CDR3 contains 14 residues. J was trimmed by 6 bases and V by 7 bases; bases with no gene match: 7. Germline CDR1 reads MNHEY; CDR2 reads SVGAGI. The CDR3 is CASKQRGGPDTQYF. The CDR3 DNA sequence: TGTGCCAGCAAGCAGCGGGGGGGCCCGGATACGCAGTATTTT.

In this sample, this clonotype is medium-sized. The library was built for alpha chains, so this beta chain is an off-target read and its size means little. The chain combines TRBV7-2 with TRBJ1-1; TRBD1 is a possible D gene (5 bases). V was clipped by 2 bases and J by 0 bases, with 7 bases between them. The CDR3 spans 14 residues. CDR1 is SGHTA and CDR2 is FQGNSA in the germline V gene. The CDR3 DNA follows: TGTGCCAGCAGCTTACAGGGAATGAACACTGAAGCTTTCTTT. It is translated as CASSLQGMNTEAFF.

This clonotype was detected many times. This beta chain represents an off-target read in a library built for alpha chains; its size is of limited meaning. This chain joins TRBV20-1 and TRBJ1-1; D might be TRBD1 (5 bases). Germline lookup yields CDR1 DFQATT and CDR2 SNEGSKA (reference sequence). The ends were cut back, 4 bases at V and 0 bases at J, with 9 bases in the middle. There are 13 residues in the CDR3. For the CDR3, the DNA is TGCAGTGCTACAGGGCGCATGAACACTGAAGCTTTCTTT. It specifies CSATGRMNTEAFF.

The table lists this clonotype with many counts. A library prepared for alpha chains yielded this beta chain as an off-target read; its size is of little meaning. The gene calls are TRBV7-9 and TRBJ2-3; D not resolved. This CDR3 region has 12 residues. V lost 2 bases, J lost 4 bases, and 4 bases lay in between. Germline assignment: CDR1 SEHNR and CDR2 FQNEAQ (reference sequence). In DNA form, the CDR3 reads TGTGCCAGCAGCTTAACAGCAGATACGCAGTATTTT. It is translated as CASSLTADTQYF.

This clonotype was counted ten times or more. This beta chain is a stray sequence in a library constructed for alpha chains; its clone size is not meaningful. This chain connects TRBV28 to TRBJ2-7; D is perhaps TRBD1 or TRBD2 (5 bases each). The germline V gene encodes CDR1 MDHEN and CDR2 SYDVKM. The length of the CDR3 is 16 residues. Trimming removed 3 bases at V and 2 bases at J, with 17 bases between. For the CDR3, the DNA is TGTGCCAGCAGTTTGAGGGGCCTTGGTAGCGCCTACGAGCAGTACTTC. The encoded protein is CASSLRGLGSAYEQYF.

This clonotype was observed a handful of times. Being one base from a much bigger clone, this may be a read error. This beta chain slipped into a library made for alpha chains as a stray read, so its size is not meaningful. The chain uses TRBV12-3 or TRBV12-4 and TRBJ2-7; 8 bases align to TRBD2. The length of the CDR3 is 14 residues. The CDR3 loop reads CTSSLTGGPYEQYF. In nucleotides, the CDR3 is TGTACCAGCAGTTTAACGGGAGGGCCCTACGAGCAGTACTTC.

By proportion, this clonotype is medium-sized. Found in a library prepared for alpha chains, this beta chain is an off-target read, and its abundance has little meaning. The rearrangement joins TRBV3-1 to TRBJ2-7, with D possibly called TRBD1 or TRBD2 (5 bases each). Looked up from germline, CDR1 is LGHDT and CDR2 is YNNKEL (reference sequence). Trimming pared 1 base from V and 9 bases from J, leaving 13 bases between. The CDR3 extends over 13 amino acids. The CDR3 nucleotides are TGTGCCAGCAGCCAAGGGACAACCCGGGGGCAGTACTTC. This sequence encodes CASSQGTTRGQYF.

Judged by abundance, this clonotype is medium-sized (0.01 to 0.1%). This beta chain lies outside the target of a library built for alpha chains; its clone size means little. This chain links TRBV4-3 with TRBJ1-1; weak D call: TRBD1 (6 bases). The CDR3 is 15 residues long. Germline CDR1 and CDR2: LGHNA and YSLEER. Trimming shortened V by 4 bases and J by 1 base, and 13 bases separated the two germline ends. This CDR3 is CASSREPTGNTEAFF. In DNA form, the CDR3 reads TGCGCCAGCAGCCGCGAACCGACAGGGAACACTGAAGCTTTCTTT.

Concerning this clonotype itself: The library was built for alpha chains, so this beta chain is an off-target read and its size means little. The chain uses TRBV12-3 or TRBV12-4 and TRBJ2-4, with no clear D. The CDR3 extends over 14 amino acids. Trimming pared 4 bases from V and 3 bases from J, leaving 10 bases between. The CDR3 loop reads CASSSPGRKNIQYF. The CDR3 coding sequence is TGTGCCAGCAGTTCCCCGGGCCGCAAAAACATTCAGTACTTC.

Turning to this clonotype: This beta chain is an off-target read within a library intended for alpha chains, so its frequency means little. The V call is TRBV7-9, the J call TRBJ1-1; maybe TRBD1 (5 bases). Germline lookup yields CDR1 SEHNR and CDR2 FQNEAQ (reference sequence). Trimming removed 5 bases at V and 5 bases at J, with 15 bases between. CDR3 size: 14 residues. CDR3 sequence (DNA): TGTGCCAGCAGCCCAGATAGGGGAGGGACTGAAGCTTTCTTT. It encodes CASSPDRGGTEAFF.

Ten or more counts support this clonotype. A library made for alpha chains picked up this beta chain off target, so its size means little. This chain connects TRBV7-2 to TRBJ2-1; D gene ambiguous. Per germline, CDR1 SGHTA and CDR2 FQGNSA. This CDR3 has 16 residues. V was pared by 1 base and J by 5 bases, with 15 bases between. The CDR3 DNA reads TGTGCCAGCAGCTTAGAGCTTCGTCTAACCAACAATGAGCAGTTCTTC. It encodes CASSLELRLTNNEQFF.

This clonotype was observed many times. Little can be read into the size of this beta chain, an off-target read in a library designed for alpha chains. The V gene is TRBV20-1, the J gene TRBJ2-3; 13 nucleotides match TRBD2. V trimming: 3 bases; J trimming: 4 bases; junction bases outside the gene matches: 4. In germline, CDR1 is DFQATT, CDR2 SNEGSKA (reference sequence). CDR3 length: 15 amino acids. In nucleotides, the CDR3 is TGCAGTGCTAGCACTAGCGGGGGGGCCCCAGATACGCAGTATTTT. This codes for CSASTSGGAPDTQYF.

In its sample, this clonotype is medium-sized. The size of this beta chain means little, since it is a stray read in a library made for alpha chains. The V gene is TRBV23-1, the J gene TRBJ1-5; maybe TRBD1 (6 bases). TRBV23-1 qualifies as an ORF whose function is uncertain. Trimming took 5 bases from V and 4 from J, leaving 18 bases between them. This CDR3 has 16 amino acids. CDR3 loop: CASSKIWDTANQPQHF. As DNA, the CDR3 is TGCGCCAGCAGTAAAATTTGGGACACGGCGAATCAGCCCCAGCATTTT.

There are many counts of this clonotype. For a library built for alpha chains, this beta chain is a stray read; little rests on its size. The rearrangement uses TRBV28 and TRBJ2-3; 7 bases are a match to TRBD2. CDR1 is MDHEN and CDR2 is SYDVKM in the germline V gene. The CDR3 totals 13 residues. V lost 7 bases to trimming and J lost 3 bases; unmatched junction nucleotides: 4. The CDR3 sequence: CASMSGITDTQYF. The CDR3 bases are TGTGCCAGCATGAGCGGGATTACAGATACGCAGTATTTT.

This clonotype appeared many times. This beta chain appears as a stray read in a library generated for alpha chains; its size is not informative. The CDR3 sequence is CSASVAFTDTQYF. CDR3 in DNA: TGCAGTGCTAGTGTGGCGTTCACAGATACGCAGTATTTT. The J gene is TRBJ2-3, the V gene TRBV20-1; D not resolved. Germline lookup yields CDR1 DFQATT and CDR2 SNEGSKA (reference sequence). Trimming shortened V by 3 bases and J by 2 bases, and 9 bases separated the two germline ends. The CDR3 sequence is 13 residues long.

As regards this clonotype: Found in a library prepared for alpha chains, this beta chain is an off-target read, and its abundance has little meaning. The CDR3 is CASSLTAGDNEQFF. The CDR3 region has the DNA TGTGCCAGCAGCTTAACGGCGGGAGACAATGAGCAGTTCTTC. The chain is built from TRBV7-3 and TRBJ2-1, with 7 bases that match TRBD2. Germline V gene lookup returns CDR1 SGHTA and CDR2 FQGTGA. This CDR3 spans 14 amino acids. Germline trimming cut 0 bases from V and 5 bases from J; bases unmatched to any gene: 1.

This clonotype is medium-sized. This beta chain is a stray read from a library made for alpha chains; its abundance is not meaningful. The DNA for the CDR3 is TGTGCCAGCAGCTTAGCAAGGGGGTACGAGCAGTACTTC. Translation: CASSLARGYEQYF. The chain joins TRBV7-8 to TRBJ2-7, with a tentative D call TRBD1 (6 bases). Germline CDR1 and CDR2: SGHVS and FQNEAQ. V was cut by 0 bases and J by 4 bases, with 7 bases left in between. CDR3 length: 13 residues.